The rows below give T cell receptor beta chains drawn from one sample of a study of naive and memory T cell subsets. TCRdb passed the UMI-ligation and nested PCR reads through MiXCR, listing each CDR3 protein once. Of 120,000 to 150,000 distinct CDR3 sequences listed, 20% to 25% were seen once; the top ten hold around 0.097%. The sample comprised naive CD4+ T cells from blood. These receptors were collected from a human donor in good health. Each CDR3 is given with its conserved first and last residue. D genes are given only for firm matches. Clone size, where shown, is once, few, many, or a class for clones that have expanded.

cdr3_aa cdr3_nt v_call d_call j_call clone_size
CASSVAVQTDTQYF TGTGCCAGCAGCGTAGCGGTCCAAACAGATACGCAGTATTTT TRBV9 NA TRBJ2-3 once
CASSPQRGQETQYF TGTGCCAGCTCACCCCAGAGAGGGCAAGAGACCCAGTACTTC TRBV18 NA TRBJ2-5 NA
CATATGQINQPQHF TGTGCCACGGCCACGGGACAAATCAATCAGCCCCAGCATTTT TRBV10-3 NA TRBJ1-5 few
CASSYSVVSGANVLTF TGTGCCAGCAGTTACTCGGTGGTCTCTGGGGCCAACGTCCTGACTTTC TRBV6-5 NA TRBJ2-6 many
CASSSATVSGANVLTF TGTGCCAGCAGCTCAGCGACAGTCTCTGGGGCCAACGTCCTGACTTTC TRBV7-8 NA TRBJ2-6 NA
CSVTGLAGARGSYNEQFF TGCAGCGTGACCGGACTAGCGGGAGCTAGGGGATCCTACAATGAGCAGTTCTTC TRBV29-1 TRBD2 TRBJ2-1 few
CASTQSRTGELFF TGTGCCAGTACCCAAAGCCGTACCGGGGAGCTGTTTTTT TRBV19 NA TRBJ2-2 few
CASSYETGRNTEAFF TGTGCCAGCAGTTATGAGACAGGCCGGAACACTGAAGCTTTCTTT TRBV6-6 NA TRBJ1-1 NA
CASSLGTSGRASEQYF TGTGCCAGCAGTTTGGGGACTAGCGGGAGGGCGTCTGAGCAGTACTTC TRBV12-3/TRBV12-4 TRBD2 TRBJ2-7 NA
CASRPFGAQVHNEQFF TGTGCCAGCAGACCCTTTGGGGCCCAGGTCCACAATGAGCAGTTCTTC TRBV27 NA TRBJ2-1 NA
CSVDNRGPNEKLFF TGCAGCGTTGATAACAGGGGCCCCAATGAAAAACTGTTTTTT TRBV29-1 TRBD1 TRBJ1-4 NA
CASSRDWGQETQYF TGTGCCAGCTCCCGGGACTGGGGCCAAGAGACCCAGTACTTC TRBV6-4 NA TRBJ2-5 NA
CASSLGPGHHNEKLFF TGTGCCAGCTCACTCGGTCCGGGCCACCATAATGAAAAACTGTTTTTT TRBV18 NA TRBJ1-4 NA
CASSPGGPKTEKLFF TGTGCCAGCAGTCCTGGGGGACCAAAAACTGAAAAACTGTTTTTT TRBV2 NA TRBJ1-4 NA
CASSTRTGSGANVLTF TGTGCCAGTAGTACACGGACAGGATCTGGGGCCAACGTCCTGACTTTC TRBV19 TRBD1 TRBJ2-6 few
CASSPLTSGGANEQFF TGTGCCAGCAGTCCCCTGACTAGCGGGGGGGCTAATGAGCAGTTCTTC TRBV28 TRBD2 TRBJ2-1 few
CASSPSSAGVPYGQYF TGTGCCAGCAGTCCCAGCTCGGCGGGAGTACCCTACGGGCAGTACTTC TRBV6-1 TRBD2 TRBJ2-7 few